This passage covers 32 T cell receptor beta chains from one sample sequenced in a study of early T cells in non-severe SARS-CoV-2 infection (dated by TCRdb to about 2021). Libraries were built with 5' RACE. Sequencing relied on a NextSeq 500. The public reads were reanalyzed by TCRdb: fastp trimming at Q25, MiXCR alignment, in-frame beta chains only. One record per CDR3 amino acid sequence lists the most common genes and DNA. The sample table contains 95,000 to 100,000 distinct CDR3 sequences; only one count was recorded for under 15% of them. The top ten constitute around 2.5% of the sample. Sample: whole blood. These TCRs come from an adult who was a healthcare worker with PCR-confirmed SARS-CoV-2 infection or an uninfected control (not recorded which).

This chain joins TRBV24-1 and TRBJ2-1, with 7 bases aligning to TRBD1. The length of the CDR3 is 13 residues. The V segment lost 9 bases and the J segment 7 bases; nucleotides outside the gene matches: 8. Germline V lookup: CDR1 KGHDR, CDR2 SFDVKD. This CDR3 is CATSNDRVNEQFF. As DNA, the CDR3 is TGTGCCACCTCTAACGACAGGGTGAATGAGCAGTTCTTC.

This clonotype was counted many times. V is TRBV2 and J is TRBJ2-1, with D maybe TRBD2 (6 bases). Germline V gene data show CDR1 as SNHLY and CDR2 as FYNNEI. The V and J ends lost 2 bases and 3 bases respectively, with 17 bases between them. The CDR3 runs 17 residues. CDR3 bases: TGTGCCAGCAGTGAAACCCCGCCGGGACTCGTCTACAATGAGCAGTTCTTC. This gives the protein CASSETPPGLVYNEQFF.

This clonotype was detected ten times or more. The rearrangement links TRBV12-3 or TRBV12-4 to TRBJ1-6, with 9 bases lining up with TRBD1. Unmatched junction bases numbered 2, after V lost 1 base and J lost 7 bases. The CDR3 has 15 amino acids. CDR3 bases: TGTGCCAGCAGTTTAGGGGACAGGGAAAATTCACCCCTCCACTTT. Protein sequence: CASSLGDRENSPLHF.

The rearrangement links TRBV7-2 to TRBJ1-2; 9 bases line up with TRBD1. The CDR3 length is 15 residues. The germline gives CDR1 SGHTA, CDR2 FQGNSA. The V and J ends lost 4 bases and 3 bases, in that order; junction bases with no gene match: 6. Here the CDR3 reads CASSSYRGRDYGYTF. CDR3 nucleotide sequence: TGTGCCAGCAGCTCCTACAGGGGGCGCGACTATGGCTACACCTTC. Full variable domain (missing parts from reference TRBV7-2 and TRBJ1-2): GAGVSQSPSNKVTEKGKDVELRCDPISGHTALYWYRQSLGQGLEFLIYFQGNSAPDKSGLPSDRFSAERTGGSVSTLTIQRTQQEDSAVYLCASSSYRGRDYGYTFGSGTRLTVV.

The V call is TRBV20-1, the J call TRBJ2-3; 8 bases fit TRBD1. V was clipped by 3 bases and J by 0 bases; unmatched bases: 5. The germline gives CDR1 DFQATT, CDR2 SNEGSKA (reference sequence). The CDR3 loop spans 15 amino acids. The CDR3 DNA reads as TGCAGTGCTAGTCCGGGACAGGCTAGCACAGATACGCAGTATTTT. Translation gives CSASPGQASTDTQYF.

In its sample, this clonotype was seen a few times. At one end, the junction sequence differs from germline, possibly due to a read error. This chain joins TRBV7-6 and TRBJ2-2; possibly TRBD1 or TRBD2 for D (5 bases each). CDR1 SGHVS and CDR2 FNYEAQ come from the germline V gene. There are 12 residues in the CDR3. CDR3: CATDHPDGGLFF. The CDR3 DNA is TGTGCCACCGACCACCCCGATGGGGGGCTGTTTTTT.

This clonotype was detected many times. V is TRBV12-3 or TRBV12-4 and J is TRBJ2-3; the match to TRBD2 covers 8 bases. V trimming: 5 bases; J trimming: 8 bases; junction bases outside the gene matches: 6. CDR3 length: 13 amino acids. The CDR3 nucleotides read TGTGCCAGCAGTCGCCGGGAGGGCGGTACGCAGTATTTT. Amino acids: CASSRREGGTQYF.

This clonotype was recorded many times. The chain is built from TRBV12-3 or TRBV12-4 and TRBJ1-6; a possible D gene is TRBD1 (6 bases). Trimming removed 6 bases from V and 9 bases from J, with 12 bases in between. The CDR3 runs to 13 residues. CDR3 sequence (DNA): TGTGCCAGCAGCTTGGGGGGCAGTTCACCCCTCCACTTT. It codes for CASSLGGSSPLHF.

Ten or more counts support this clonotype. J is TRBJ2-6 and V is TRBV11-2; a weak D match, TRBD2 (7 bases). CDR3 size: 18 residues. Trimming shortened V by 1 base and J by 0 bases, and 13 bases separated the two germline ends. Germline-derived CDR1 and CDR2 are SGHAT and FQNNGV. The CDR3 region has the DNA TGTGCCAGCAGCTTAGTAGGGGGGGCTTCCTCTGGGGCCAACGTCCTGACTTTC. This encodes CASSLVGGASSGANVLTF.

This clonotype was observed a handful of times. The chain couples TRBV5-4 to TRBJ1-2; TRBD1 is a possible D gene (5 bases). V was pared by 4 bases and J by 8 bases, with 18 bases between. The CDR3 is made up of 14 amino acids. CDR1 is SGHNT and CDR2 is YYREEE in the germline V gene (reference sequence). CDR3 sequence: CASSRRGESGGYTF. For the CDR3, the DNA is TGTGCCAGCAGCCGGCGAGGGGAATCTGGGGGCTACACCTTC.

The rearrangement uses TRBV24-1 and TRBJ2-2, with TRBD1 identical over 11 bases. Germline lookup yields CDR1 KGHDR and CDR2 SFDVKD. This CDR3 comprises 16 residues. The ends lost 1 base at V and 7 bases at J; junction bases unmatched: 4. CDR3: CATSDFRDRGIGELFF. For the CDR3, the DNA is TGTGCCACCAGTGATTTTCGGGACAGGGGGATCGGGGAGCTGTTTTTT.

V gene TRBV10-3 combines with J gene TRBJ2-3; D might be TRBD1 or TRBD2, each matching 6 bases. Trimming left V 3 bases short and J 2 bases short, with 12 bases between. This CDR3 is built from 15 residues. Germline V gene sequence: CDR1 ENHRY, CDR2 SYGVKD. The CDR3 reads CAISDPRGPTDTQYF. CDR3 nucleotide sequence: TGTGCCATCAGTGACCCCCGGGGGCCCACAGATACGCAGTATTTT.

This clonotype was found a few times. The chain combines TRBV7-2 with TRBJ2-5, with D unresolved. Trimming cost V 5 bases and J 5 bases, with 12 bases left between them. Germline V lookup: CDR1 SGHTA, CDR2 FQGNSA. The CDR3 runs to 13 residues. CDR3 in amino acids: CASSLERRETQYF. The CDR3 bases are TGTGCCAGCAGCCTGGAACGGCGGGAGACCCAGTACTTC.

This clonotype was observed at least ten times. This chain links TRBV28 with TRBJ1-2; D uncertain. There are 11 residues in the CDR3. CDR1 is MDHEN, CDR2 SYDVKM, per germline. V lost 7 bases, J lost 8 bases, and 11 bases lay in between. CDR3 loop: CASKWIGGYTF. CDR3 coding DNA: TGTGCCAGCAAATGGATTGGGGGCTACACCTTC.

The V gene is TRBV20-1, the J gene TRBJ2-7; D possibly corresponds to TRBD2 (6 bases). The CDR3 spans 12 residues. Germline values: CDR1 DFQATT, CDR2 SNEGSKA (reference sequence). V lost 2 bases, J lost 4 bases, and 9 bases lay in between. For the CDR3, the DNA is TGCAGTGCTAGAAGTGGGGGGTACGAGCAGTACTTC. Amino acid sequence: CSARSGGYEQYF.

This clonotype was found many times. CDR3 DNA sequence: TGCGCCAGCAGCCTAAGGACAGGGACGACAGATACGCAGTATTTT. It encodes CASSLRTGTTDTQYF. The chain joins TRBV4-1 to TRBJ2-3, with 8 bases aligning to TRBD1. Germline CDR1 and CDR2: MGHRA and YSYEKL. The CDR3 runs to 15 residues. After removal of 4 bases from V and 3 bases from J, the junction contained 6 bases not matched to a gene.

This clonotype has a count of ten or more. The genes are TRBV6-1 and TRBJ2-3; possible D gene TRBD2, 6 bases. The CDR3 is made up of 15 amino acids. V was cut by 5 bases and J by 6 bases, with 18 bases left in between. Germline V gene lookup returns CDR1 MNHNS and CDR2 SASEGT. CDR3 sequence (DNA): TGTGCCAGCAGTCTGCGGGGAGGAGAGGAGGATACGCAGTATTTT. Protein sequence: CASSLRGGEEDTQYF.

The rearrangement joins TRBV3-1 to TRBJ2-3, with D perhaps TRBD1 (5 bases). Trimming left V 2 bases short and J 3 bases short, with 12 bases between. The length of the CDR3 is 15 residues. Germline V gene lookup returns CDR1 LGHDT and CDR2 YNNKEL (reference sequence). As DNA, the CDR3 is TGTGCCAGCAGCCAACATCAGGGAAGGACAGATACGCAGTATTTT. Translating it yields CASSQHQGRTDTQYF.

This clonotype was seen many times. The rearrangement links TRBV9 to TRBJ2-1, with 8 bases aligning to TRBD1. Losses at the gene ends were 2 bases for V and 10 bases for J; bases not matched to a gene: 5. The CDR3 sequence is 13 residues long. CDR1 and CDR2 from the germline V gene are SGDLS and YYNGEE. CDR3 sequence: CASSVGQAGEQFF. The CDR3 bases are TGTGCCAGCAGCGTGGGACAGGCAGGAGAGCAGTTCTTC.

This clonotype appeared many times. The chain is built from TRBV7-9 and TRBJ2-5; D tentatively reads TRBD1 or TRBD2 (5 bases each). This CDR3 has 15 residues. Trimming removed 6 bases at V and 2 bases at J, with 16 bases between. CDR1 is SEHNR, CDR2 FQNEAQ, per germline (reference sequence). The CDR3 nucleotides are TGTGCCAGCAGGGCCGAGGGGCGCGGGCAAGAGACCCAGTACTTC. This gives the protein CASRAEGRGQETQYF.

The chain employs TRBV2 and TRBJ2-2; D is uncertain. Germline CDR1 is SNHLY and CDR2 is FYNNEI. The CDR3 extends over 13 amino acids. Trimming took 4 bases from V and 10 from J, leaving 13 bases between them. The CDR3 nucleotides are TGTGCCAGCAGTGCCCCAAGTTTTGTGGAGCTGTTTTTT. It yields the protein CASSAPSFVELFF.

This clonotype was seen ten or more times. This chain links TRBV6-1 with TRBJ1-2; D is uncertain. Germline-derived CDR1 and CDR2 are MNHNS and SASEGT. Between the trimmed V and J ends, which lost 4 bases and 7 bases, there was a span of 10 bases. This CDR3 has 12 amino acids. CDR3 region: CASSASRSGYTF. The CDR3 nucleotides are TGTGCCAGCAGTGCTTCCCGTAGTGGCTACACCTTC.

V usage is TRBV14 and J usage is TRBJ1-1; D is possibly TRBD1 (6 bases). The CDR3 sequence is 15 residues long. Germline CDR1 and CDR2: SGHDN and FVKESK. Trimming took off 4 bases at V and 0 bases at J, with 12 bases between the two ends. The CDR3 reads CASSPAGTLNTEAFF. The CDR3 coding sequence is TGTGCCAGCAGCCCGGCCGGGACATTGAACACTGAAGCTTTCTTT.

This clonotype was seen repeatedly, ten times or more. The CDR3 DNA reads TGCGCCAGCAGCTTGGACGGCGGGAGCGGGGAGACCCAGTACTTC. This codes for CASSLDGGSGETQYF. This rearrangement joins TRBV5-1 to TRBJ2-5; TRBD2 aligns across 7 bases. Trimming at V came to 0 bases and at J to 5 bases, leaving 7 bases not matched to a gene. The CDR3 has 15 residues. Germline V lookup: CDR1 SGHRS, CDR2 YFSETQ.

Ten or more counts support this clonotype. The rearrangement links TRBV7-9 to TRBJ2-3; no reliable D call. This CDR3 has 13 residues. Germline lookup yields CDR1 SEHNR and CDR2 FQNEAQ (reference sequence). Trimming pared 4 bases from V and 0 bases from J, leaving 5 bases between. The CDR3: CASSYGSTDTQYF. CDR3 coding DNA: TGTGCCAGCAGCTACGGGAGCACAGATACGCAGTATTTT.

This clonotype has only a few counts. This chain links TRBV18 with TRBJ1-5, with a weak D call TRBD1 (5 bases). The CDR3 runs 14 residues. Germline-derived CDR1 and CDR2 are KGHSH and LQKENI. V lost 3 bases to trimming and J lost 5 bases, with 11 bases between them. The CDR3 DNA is TGTGCCAGCTCACCCTCATCCAGGGATCAGCCCCAGCATTTT. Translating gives CASSPSSRDQPQHF.

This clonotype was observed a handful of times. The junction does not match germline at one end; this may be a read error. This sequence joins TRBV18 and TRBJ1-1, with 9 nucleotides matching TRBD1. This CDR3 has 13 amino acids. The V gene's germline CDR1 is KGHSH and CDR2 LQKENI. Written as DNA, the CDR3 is TGTGCCAGCTCACCGGGACAGGGACCACAGTGGGGCTTT. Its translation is CASSPGQGPQWGF.

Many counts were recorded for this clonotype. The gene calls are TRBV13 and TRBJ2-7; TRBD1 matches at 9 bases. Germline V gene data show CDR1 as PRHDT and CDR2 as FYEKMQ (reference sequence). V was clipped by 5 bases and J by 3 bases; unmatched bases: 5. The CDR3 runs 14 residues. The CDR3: CASSQGQGGYEQYF. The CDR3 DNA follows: TGTGCCAGCAGCCAGGGACAGGGCGGCTACGAGCAGTACTTC.

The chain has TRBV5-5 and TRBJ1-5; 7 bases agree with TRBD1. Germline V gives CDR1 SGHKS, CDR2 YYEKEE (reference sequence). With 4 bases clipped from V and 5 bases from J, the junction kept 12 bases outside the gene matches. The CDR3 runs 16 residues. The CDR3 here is CASSVTDRRGDQPQHF. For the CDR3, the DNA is TGTGCCAGCAGCGTTACGGACAGGAGAGGAGATCAGCCCCAGCATTTT.

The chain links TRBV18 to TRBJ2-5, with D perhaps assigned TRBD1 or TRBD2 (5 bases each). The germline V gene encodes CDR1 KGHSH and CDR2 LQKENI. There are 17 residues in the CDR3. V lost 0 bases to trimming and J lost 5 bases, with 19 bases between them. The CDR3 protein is CASSPPYGAGSPETQYF. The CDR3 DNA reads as TGTGCCAGCTCACCACCGTACGGGGCAGGGAGTCCGGAGACCCAGTACTTC. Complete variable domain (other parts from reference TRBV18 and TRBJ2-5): NAGVMQNPRHLVRRRGQEARLRCSPMKGHSHVYWYRQLPEEGLKFMVYLQKENIIDESGMPKERFSAEFPKEGPSILRIQQVVRGDSAAYFCASSPPYGAGSPETQYFGPGTRLLVL.

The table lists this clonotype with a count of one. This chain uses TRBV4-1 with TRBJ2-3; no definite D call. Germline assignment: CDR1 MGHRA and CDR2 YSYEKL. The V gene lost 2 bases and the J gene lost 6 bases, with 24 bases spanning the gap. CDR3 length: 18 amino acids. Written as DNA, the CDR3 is TGCGCCAGCAGCCAACCTATCCTTCGGAAGAAGCTGGGGGATACGCAGTATTTT. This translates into CASSQPILRKKLGDTQYF.

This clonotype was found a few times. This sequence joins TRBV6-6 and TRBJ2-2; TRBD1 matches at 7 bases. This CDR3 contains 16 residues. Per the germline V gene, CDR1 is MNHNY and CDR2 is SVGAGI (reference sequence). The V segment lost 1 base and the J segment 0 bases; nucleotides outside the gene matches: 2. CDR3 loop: CASSYYGTANTGELFF. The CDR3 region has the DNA TGTGCCAGCAGTTACTATGGGACAGCGAACACCGGGGAGCTGTTTTTT.